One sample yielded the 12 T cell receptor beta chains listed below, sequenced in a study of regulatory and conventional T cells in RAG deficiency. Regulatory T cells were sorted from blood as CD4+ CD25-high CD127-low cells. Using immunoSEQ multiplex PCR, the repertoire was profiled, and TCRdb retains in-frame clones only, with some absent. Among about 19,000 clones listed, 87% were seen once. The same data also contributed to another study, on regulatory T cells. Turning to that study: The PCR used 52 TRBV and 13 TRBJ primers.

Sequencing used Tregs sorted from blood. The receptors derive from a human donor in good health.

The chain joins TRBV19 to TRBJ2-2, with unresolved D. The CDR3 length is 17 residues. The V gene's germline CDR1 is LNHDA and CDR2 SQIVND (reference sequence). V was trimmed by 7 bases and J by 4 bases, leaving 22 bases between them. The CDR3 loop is CASTGWTRPQGTGELFF. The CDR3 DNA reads TGTGCCAGTACCGGCTGGACCCGCCCTCAAGGCACCGGGGAGCTGTTTTTT.

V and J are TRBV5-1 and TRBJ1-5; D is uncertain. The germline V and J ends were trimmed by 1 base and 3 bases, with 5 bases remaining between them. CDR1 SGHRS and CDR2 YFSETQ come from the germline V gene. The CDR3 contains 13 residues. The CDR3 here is CASSLLPNQPQHF. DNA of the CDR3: TGCGCCAGCAGCTTGTTACCCAATCAGCCCCAGCATTTT.

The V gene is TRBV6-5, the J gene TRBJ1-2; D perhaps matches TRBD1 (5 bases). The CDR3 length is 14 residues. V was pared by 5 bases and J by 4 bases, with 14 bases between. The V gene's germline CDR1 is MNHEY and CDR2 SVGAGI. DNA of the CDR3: TGTGCCAGCAGTAACAGCCCAGGGAGCTATGGCTACACCTTC. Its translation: CASSNSPGSYGYTF.

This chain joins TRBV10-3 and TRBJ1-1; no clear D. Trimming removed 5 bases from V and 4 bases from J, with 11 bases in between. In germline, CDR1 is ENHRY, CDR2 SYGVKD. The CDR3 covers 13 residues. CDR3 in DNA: TGTGCCATCAGTACCCGGGAAGCCACTGAAGCTTTCTTT. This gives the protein CAISTREATEAFF.

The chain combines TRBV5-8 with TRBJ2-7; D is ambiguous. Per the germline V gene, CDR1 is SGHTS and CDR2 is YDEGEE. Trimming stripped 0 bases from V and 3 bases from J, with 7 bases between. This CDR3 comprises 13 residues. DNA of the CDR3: TGTGCCAGCAGCTTGGGACCGGGCTACGAGCAGTACTTC. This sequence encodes CASSLGPGYEQYF. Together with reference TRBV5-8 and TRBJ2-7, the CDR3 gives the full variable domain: EAGVTQSPTHLIKTRGQQATLRCSPISGHTSVYWYQQALGLGLQFLLWYDEGEERNRGNFPPRFSGRQFPNYSSELNVNALELEDSALYLCASSLGPGYEQYFGPGTRLTVT.

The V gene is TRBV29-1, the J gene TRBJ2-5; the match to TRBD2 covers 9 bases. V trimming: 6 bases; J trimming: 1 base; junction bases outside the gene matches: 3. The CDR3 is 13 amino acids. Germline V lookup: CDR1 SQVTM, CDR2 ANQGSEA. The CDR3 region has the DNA TGCAGCGTGCCTAGCGGGGCCCAAGAGACCCAGTACTTC. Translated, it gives CSVPSGAQETQYF.

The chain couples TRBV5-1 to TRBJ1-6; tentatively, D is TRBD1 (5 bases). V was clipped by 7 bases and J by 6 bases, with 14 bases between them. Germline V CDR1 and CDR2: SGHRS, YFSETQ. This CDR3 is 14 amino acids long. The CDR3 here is CASERGDLNSPLHF. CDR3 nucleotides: TGCGCCAGCGAAAGGGGAGATCTTAATTCACCCCTCCACTTT.

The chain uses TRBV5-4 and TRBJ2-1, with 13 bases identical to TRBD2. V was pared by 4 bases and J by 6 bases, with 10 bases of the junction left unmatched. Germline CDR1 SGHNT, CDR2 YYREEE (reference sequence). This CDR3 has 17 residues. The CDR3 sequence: CASSGGLLAGGPNEQFF. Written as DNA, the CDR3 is TGTGCCAGCAGCGGAGGCCTACTAGCGGGAGGGCCCAATGAGCAGTTCTTC.

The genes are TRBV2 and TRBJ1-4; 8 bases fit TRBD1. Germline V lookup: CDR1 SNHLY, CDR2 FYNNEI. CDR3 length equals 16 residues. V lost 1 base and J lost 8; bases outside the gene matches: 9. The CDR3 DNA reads TGTGCCAGCAGTGAAGTCGCCAGGACAGGGCGGGAAAAACTGTTTTTT. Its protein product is CASSEVARTGREKLFF.

For the CDR3, the DNA is TGTGCCAGCAGTGACGGCTCGGGGACCAAGGTCATTCAGTACTTC. Residues: CASSDGSGTKVIQYF. The genes are TRBV2 and TRBJ2-4; D is possibly TRBD1 or TRBD2 (5 bases each). The CDR3 has 15 amino acids. Trimming cost V 3 bases and J 9 bases, with 18 bases left between them. CDR1 and CDR2 (germline): SNHLY, FYNNEI.

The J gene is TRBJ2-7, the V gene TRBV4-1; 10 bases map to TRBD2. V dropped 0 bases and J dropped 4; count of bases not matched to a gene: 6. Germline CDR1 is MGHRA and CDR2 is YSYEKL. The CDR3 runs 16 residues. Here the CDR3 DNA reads TGCGCCAGCAGCCAAGATTGGGCTAGCGGGGGATACGAGCAGTACTTC. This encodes CASSQDWASGGYEQYF.

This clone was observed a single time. The CDR3 is CARSLGVRDRAGQPQHF. The CDR3 DNA follows: TGCGCCAGAAGTTTGGGGGTCCGGGACAGGGCTGGTCAGCCCCAGCATTTT. The rearrangement joins TRBV10-1 to TRBJ1-5; TRBD1 matches 9 bases. Germline V gene sequence: CDR1 WNHNN, CDR2 SYGVQD (reference sequence). This CDR3 has 17 residues. J lost 6 bases, V lost 9 bases, and 18 bases had no gene match.